These T cell receptor beta chains were read from a single sample in a study of response to subunit inactivated influenza vaccine. MiXCR, applied by TCRdb to the RT-PCR reads, yields one record per CDR3 protein. The data show about 530,000 distinct CDR3 sequences, about 10% seen once. Sequenced material: PBMCs from blood, taken on the day of vaccination. The receptor set was obtained from a man in his forties or fifties who received an inactivated influenza vaccine. Both conserved end residues are part of each CDR3. The order of the fields is V gene, clone size, CDR3 length, D gene, J gene, CDR3 DNA, CDR3 protein. A D gene is named only where the DNA matches it firmly. Only some rows state a clone size, as once, few, many or a class for expanded clones.

TRBV4-3	once	16	TRBD2	TRBJ2-1	TGCGCCAGCAGCCGACTCGGGACTAGCGGGAGCAATGAGCAGTTCTTC	CASSRLGTSGSNEQFF
TRBV5-5	few	16	TRBD2	TRBJ2-7	TGTGCCAGCAGCTTCACGGGAGGGCCGCTAGGTTACGAGCAGTACTTC	CASSFTGGPLGYEQYF
TRBV3-1	few	13	NA	TRBJ2-2	TGTGCCAGCGGCAGGGCGAACACCGGGGAGCTGTTTTTT	CASGRANTGELFF
TRBV5-1	many	15	TRBD2	TRBJ2-2	TGTGCCAGCAGCTTAGCGGGAGCGAACACCGGGGAGCTGTTTTTT	CASSLAGANTGELFF
TRBV20-1	few	15	TRBD2	TRBJ2-7	TGCAGTGCTATCACCGGGACTAGCGGGAGTCTCGAGCAGTACTTC	CSAITGTSGSLEQYF
TRBV5-1	NA	14	NA	TRBJ2-1	TGCGCCAGCAGTTCTAATAGGGGCCCCAATGAGCAGTTCTTC	CASSSNRGPNEQFF
TRBV15	NA	15	NA	TRBJ2-5	TGTGCCACCAGCTATTCTCATCAGGGGCTGGAGACCCAGTACTTC	CATSYSHQGLETQYF
TRBV15	NA	12	TRBD2	TRBJ2-7	TGTACCACCAGCGGGGAACTCTACGAGCAGTACTTC	CTTSGELYEQYF
TRBV9	few	17	NA	TRBJ2-2	TGTGCCAGCAGCCTAATAGGAGGCGCAGGGACGACCGGGGAGCTGTTTTTT	CASSLIGGAGTTGELFF
TRBV9	many	17	NA	TRBJ2-6	TGTGCCAGCAGCGTAGGTGGCAGGCTCTCTGGGGCCAACGTCCTGACTTTC	CASSVGGRLSGANVLTF
TRBV12-3/TRBV12-4	few	14	TRBD1	TRBJ1-2	TGTGCCAGCAGCCGACCCGGGACAGGGAGAGGCTACACCTTC	CASSRPGTGRGYTF
TRBV3-1	many	16	NA	TRBJ1-6	TGTGCCAGCAGCCCCCCAAGGACGGCGGGTAATTCACCCCTCCACTTT	CASSPPRTAGNSPLHF
TRBV6-1	many	14	TRBD1	TRBJ2-5	TGTGCCAGCAGTCCCTCTACAGGGGGGGAGACCCAGTACTTC	CASSPSTGGETQYF
TRBV5-1	few	15	TRBD1	TRBJ2-3	TGCGCCAGCAGCCAAGGGACAGGGGGCGCAAATACGCAGTATTTT	CASSQGTGGANTQYF
TRBV9	many	14	TRBD2	TRBJ2-7	TGTGCCAGCAGCGTTAGCGGGAGGGCCCACGAGCAGTACTTC	CASSVSGRAHEQYF
TRBV11-2	many	12	NA	TRBJ2-1	TGTGCCACCTCCCCCAGTTACAATGAGCAGTTCTTC	CATSPSYNEQFF
TRBV28	few	15	NA	TRBJ1-2	TGTGCCAGCAGTTCTCCTTGGCAATCTAACTATGGCTACACCTTC	CASSSPWQSNYGYTF
TRBV7-6	few	13	NA	TRBJ2-1	TGTGCCAGCAGCTCTCAAGGACTTTTTGAGCAGTTCTTC	CASSSQGLFEQFF
TRBV7-2	few	16	TRBD1	TRBJ1-3	TGTGCCAGCAGCTTAGCGGGACAGGGGGTTGGAAACACCATATATTTT	CASSLAGQGVGNTIYF
TRBV12-3/TRBV12-4	few	14	NA	TRBJ2-3	TGTGCCAGCAGTTTTGACGGCCACCGAGATACGCAGTATTTT	CASSFDGHRDTQYF
TRBV29-1	many	13	TRBD1	TRBJ2-7	TGCAGCGCTGGGACAGCACCAACCTACGAGCAGTACTTC	CSAGTAPTYEQYF
TRBV12-3/TRBV12-4	NA	12	NA	TRBJ2-5	TGTGCCAGCAGTGCCGCCGCGGGCGCCCAGTACTTC	CASSAAAGAQYF
TRBV5-1	NA	17	TRBD2	TRBJ2-5	TGCGCCAGCACCCGGCCGGCTCTAGCGGGGCCAAAAGAGACCCAGTACTTC	CASTRPALAGPKETQYF
TRBV5-1	few	17	NA	TRBJ2-5	TGCGCCAGCAGCTCTACCTCCGCCCTGGACGGGCGGGAGACCCAGTACTTC	CASSSTSALDGRETQYF
TRBV15	few	15	NA	TRBJ2-7	TGTGCCACCAGCTCACCGACACAATGGGGGGACGAGCAGTACTTC	CATSSPTQWGDEQYF
TRBV27	many	13	NA	TRBJ2-4	TGTGCCAGCAGTAGGGTAGCCAAAAACATTCAGTACTTC	CASSRVAKNIQYF
TRBV6-9	few	18	TRBD1	TRBJ2-1	TGTGCCAGCAGTTCTTCCTCAGATCCGGGACAGCCTTACAATGAGCAGTTCTTC	CASSSSSDPGQPYNEQFF
TRBV20-1	NA	13	TRBD1	TRBJ1-2	TGCAGTGGTGGGGACAGGCCAAACTATGGCTACACCTTC	CSGGDRPNYGYTF
TRBV27	many	13	NA	TRBJ2-3	TGTGCCAGCAGCCGAGAGGTTGCAGATACGCAGTATTTT	CASSREVADTQYF
TRBV4-3	NA	16	TRBD2	TRBJ2-3	TGCGCCAGCAGCCGAGGACTAGCGGGAGGGGCAGATACGCAGTATTTT	CASSRGLAGGADTQYF
TRBV18	NA	15	TRBD2	TRBJ2-7	TGTGCCAGCTCACCCTCGGGGGGTCCCACCGGAGAGCAGTACTTC	CASSPSGGPTGEQYF
TRBV27	few	16	NA	TRBJ2-3	TGTGCCAGCAGTTTTGTGACTACCTCCCGCACAGATACGCAGTATTTT	CASSFVTTSRTDTQYF
TRBV6-5	few	18	NA	TRBJ2-1	TGTGCCAGCAGTTACTCGGGGGCCGGGACGGCCTCCTACAATGAGCAGTTCTTC	CASSYSGAGTASYNEQFF
TRBV5-1	few	15	NA	TRBJ1-1	TGCGCCAGCAGTTCAGGAGGGGGGGAAGGCACTGAAGCTTTCTTT	CASSSGGGEGTEAFF
TRBV18	few	15	NA	TRBJ1-6	TGTGCCAGCTCACCGGTAACCGGGAATAATTCACCCCTCCACTTT	CASSPVTGNNSPLHF
TRBV11-2	NA	15	NA	TRBJ2-3	TGTGCCAGCAGCTCCTTGGGGGACGCCACAGATACGCAGTATTTT	CASSSLGDATDTQYF
TRBV20-1	few	14	TRBD2	TRBJ2-1	TGCAGTGCTATCGGCGGGAGCCTATGGAATGAGCAGTTCTTC	CSAIGGSLWNEQFF
TRBV10-3	few	15	TRBD1	TRBJ1-1	TGTGCCATCAGTGAGCTAGGGGGCATGAACACTGAAGCTTTCTTT	CAISELGGMNTEAFF
TRBV7-9	NA	15	TRBD2	TRBJ2-7	TGTGCCAGCAGCTTACCGGGACTAGCGGAATACGAGCAGTACTTC	CASSLPGLAEYEQYF
TRBV5-8	NA	15	NA	TRBJ2-3	TGTGCCAGCAGCTCCGGGATAGACTCCACAGATACGCAGTATTTT	CASSSGIDSTDTQYF
TRBV27	NA	17	TRBD1	TRBJ1-6	TGTGCCAGCAGCCTGACTTTTTGGGACAGGGACCTTTCACCCCTCCACTTT	CASSLTFWDRDLSPLHF
TRBV11-2	NA	19	TRBD2	TRBJ2-3	TGTGCCAGCAGCTTTTTATTCCGGACTAGCGGGGGAAGCACAGATACGCAGTATTTT	CASSFLFRTSGGSTDTQYF
TRBV4-2	NA	17	TRBD2	TRBJ2-2	TGTGCCAGCAGCCGAGCTAGCGGGGGGTTGAACACCGGGGAGCTGTTTTTT	CASSRASGGLNTGELFF
TRBV10-3	few	12	TRBD1	TRBJ2-7	TGTGCCATCAGCCGGGACAGCTACGAGCAGTACTTC	CAISRDSYEQYF
TRBV5-1	many	14	TRBD1	TRBJ2-7	TGCGCCAGCCAACCCGGGACAGAGAATAGGGAGCAGTACTTC	CASQPGTENREQYF
TRBV7-2	few	14	NA	TRBJ2-1	TGTGCCAGCAGCACGGGGGTGTTCCGGGATGAGCAGTTCTTC	CASSTGVFRDEQFF
TRBV7-2	many	14	TRBD1	TRBJ1-4	TGTGCCAGCAGCTTGACAGGGGGCGTTGAAAAACTGTTTTTT	CASSLTGGVEKLFF
TRBV24-1	NA	12	NA	TRBJ1-1	TGTGCCACGCCACAGGTGGACGCTGAAGCTTTCTTT	CATPQVDAEAFF
TRBV5-4	NA	17	TRBD1	TRBJ2-1	TGTGCCAGCAGCTCCACAGGGGGCTTGAGCTCCTACAATGAGCAGTTCTTC	CASSSTGGLSSYNEQFF
TRBV20-1	many	12	NA	TRBJ1-4	TGCAGTGCTAGAGGAGGTTTGGAAAAACTGTTTTTT	CSARGGLEKLFF
TRBV6-2/TRBV6-3	few	17	TRBD2	TRBJ2-7	TGTGCCAGCAGTTACGTTGGGACTAGCGGGCCCTCCTACGAGCAGTACTTC	CASSYVGTSGPSYEQYF
TRBV20-1	NA	14	TRBD1	TRBJ2-5	TGCAGTGCTAGATCTCCTGGGACAGGAGAGACCCAGTACTTC	CSARSPGTGETQYF
TRBV5-1	many	13	TRBD2	TRBJ2-7	TGCGCCAGCTCCAAGACTAGCTTCTACGAGCAGTACTTC	CASSKTSFYEQYF
TRBV12-3/TRBV12-4	many	15	TRBD1	TRBJ1-5	TGTGCCAGCAGCTGGACAGGGGGCGCGGGTCAGCCCCAGCATTTT	CASSWTGGAGQPQHF